Listed here are 10 T cell receptor beta chains from one sample, sequenced in a study of blood T cell repertoires in COVID-19. Repertoires were generated with immunoSEQ multiplex PCR, while TCRdb's copy carries only in-frame clones and drops some. The sample consists of about 100,000 clones, roughly 84% of them appearing once. The specimen was peripheral blood. These receptors all come from a human donor in a cohort sampled during active COVID-19.

The chain has TRBV6-1 and TRBJ1-4; D is uncertain. The CDR3 loop spans 14 amino acids. V lost 3 bases and J lost 5, with 10 bases in between. Germline V gene sequence: CDR1 MNHNS, CDR2 SASEGT. The CDR3 is CASSELAGNEKLFF. CDR3 in DNA: TGTGCCAGCAGTGAGTTAGCGGGGAATGAAAAACTGTTTTTT.

J is TRBJ2-7 and V is TRBV5-5; D remains ambiguous. The CDR3 covers 14 residues. Trimming shortened V by 2 bases and J by 0 bases, and 9 bases separated the two germline ends. In germline, CDR1 is SGHKS, CDR2 YYEKEE (reference sequence). The DNA of the CDR3 is TGTGCCAGCAGCTTTAACTTACCCTCCTACGAGCAGTACTTC. Translation gives CASSFNLPSYEQYF.

This clone was counted only a few times. This chain connects TRBV7-8 to TRBJ2-5, with TRBD2 identical over 10 bases. J gave up 3 bases and V 1 base, and 5 bases lay outside the gene matches. Germline loops: CDR1 SGHVS, CDR2 FQNEAQ. The CDR3 has 16 residues. The DNA for the CDR3 is TGTGCCAGCAGCTTAGAAATAGGACTAGCGGAAGAGACCCAGTACTTC. Protein sequence: CASSLEIGLAEETQYF.

To note about this clone: In the same sample, other DNA sequences code for this CDR3. The chain recombines TRBV11-2 with TRBJ2-7; D remains unclear. Germline loops: CDR1 SGHAT, CDR2 FQNNGV. This CDR3 comprises 11 residues. The V end lost 5 bases, the J end lost 3 bases, and 5 bases lay between the germline ends. CDR3 nucleotide sequence: TGTGCCAGCAGCCTATACTACGAGCAGTACTTC. Translating it yields CASSLYYEQYF.

The CDR3 bases are TGTGCCAGCAGCGCTACAGGGGGCTCTGGAAACACCATATATTTT. The encoded protein is CASSATGGSGNTIYF. This chain joins TRBV11-3 and TRBJ1-3; 8 bases line up with TRBD1. Germline trimming cut 5 bases from V and 0 bases from J; bases unmatched to any gene: 3. Per the germline V gene, CDR1 is SGHNT and CDR2 is YENEEA. The CDR3 extends over 15 amino acids.

V gene TRBV5-6 combines with J gene TRBJ1-2, with TRBD1 matching over 11 bases. The CDR3 covers 15 residues. Per germline, CDR1 SGHDT and CDR2 YYEEEE. Trimming at V came to 0 bases and at J to 3 bases, leaving 1 base not matched to a gene. The CDR3 DNA sequence: TGTGCCAGCAGCTTGGGGACAGGGGGCGACTATGGCTACACCTTC. As protein: CASSLGTGGDYGYTF. Full variable domain (rest looked up from reference TRBV5-6 and TRBJ1-2): DAGVTQSPTHLIKTRGQQVTLRCSPKSGHDTVSWYQQALGQGPQFIFQYYEEEERQRGNFPDRFSGHQFPNYSSELNVNALLLGDSALYLCASSLGTGGDYGYTFGSGTRLTVV.

The chain has TRBV19 and TRBJ1-5; D perhaps matches TRBD1 (6 bases). CDR1 and CDR2 from the germline V gene are LNHDA and SQIVND (reference sequence). Trimming left V 10 bases short and J 3 bases short, with 13 bases between. The CDR3 is 13 residues long. The CDR3 coding sequence is TGTGCCACCACGGGACAACTCAATCAGCCCCAGCATTTT. Translating it yields CATTGQLNQPQHF. The whole variable domain, remainder taken from reference TRBV19 and TRBJ1-5, is DGGITQSPKYLFRKEGQNVTLSCEQNLNHDAMYWYRQDPGQGLRLIYYSQIVNDFQKGDIAEGYSVSREKKESFPLTVTSAQKNPTAFYLCATTGQLNQPQHFGDGTRLSIL.

The genes are TRBV27 and TRBJ2-1; 7 nucleotides line up with TRBD1. CDR1 and CDR2 from the germline V gene are MNHEY and SMNVEV (reference sequence). V shed 6 bases and J 8 bases; nucleotides not matched to a gene: 10. The CDR3 consists of 14 residues. DNA of the CDR3: TGTGCCAGCAGAAGACGACAGGGAGTCTATGAGCAGTTCTTC. Translation gives CASRRRQGVYEQFF.

The V and J genes are TRBV30 and TRBJ1-4; a possible D gene is TRBD1 (5 bases). Germline CDR1 and CDR2: GTSNPN and SVGIG (reference sequence). Trimming removed 3 bases from V and 3 bases from J, with 17 bases in between. The CDR3 runs 16 residues. The chain's CDR3 is CAWRGVPGTANEKLFF. For the CDR3, the DNA is TGTGCCTGGAGAGGAGTCCCCGGGACTGCTAATGAAAAACTGTTTTTT. The variable domain in full, with the rest retrieved from reference TRBV30 and TRBJ1-4, is SQTIHQWPATLVQPVGSPLSLECTVEGTSNPNLYWYRQAAGRGLQLLFYSVGIGQISSEVPQNLSASRPQDRQFILSSKKLLLSDSGFYLCAWRGVPGTANEKLFFGSGTQLSVL.

The genes are TRBV6-2 or TRBV6-3 and TRBJ2-2; 14 bases agree with TRBD2. V lost 2 bases and J lost 7; bases outside the gene matches: 9. Germline V gives CDR1 MNHEY, CDR2 SVGEGT. This CDR3 is 18 amino acids long. The CDR3 DNA is TGTGCCAGCAGTTACCAGACTAGCGGGAGGGCCGGGCACGGGGAGCTGTTTTTT. Its protein is CASSYQTSGRAGHGELFF.